One and the same sample provided the 21 T cell receptor beta chains below, sequenced in a study of vaccination effects on CD4 cells after COVID-19. Sequencing in the ViraFEST assay came after antigen-specific CD4+ T cells had been expanded with viral peptide pools, which were used to stimulate PBMC. Investigators separated out CD4+ T cells once 10 days of culture had passed. Each person got two doses of an mRNA SARS-CoV-2 vaccine, BNT162b2 or mRNA-1273. Some clones are missing from TCRdb's copy, which holds only in-frame ones; the method was immunoSEQ multiplex PCR. The table has some 61,000 clones, roughly three quarters seen once. Antigen specificity for these receptors is unknown. Sequences were derived from CD4+ T cells from PBMCs cultured with HCoV-OC43 spike peptides, sampled after COVID-19 vaccination. This sample's subset: HCoV-OC43 spike overlapping peptide pool stimulation. These receptors were obtained from a human donor who received a COVID-19 vaccine.

The chain is built from TRBV7-6 and TRBJ2-1; 8 bases align to TRBD2. V trimming: 3 bases; J trimming: 9 bases; junction bases outside the gene matches: 1. Germline V gene lookup returns CDR1 SGHVS and CDR2 FNYEAQ. The CDR3 is 12 residues long. The CDR3 coding sequence is TGTGCCAGCAGCTTTAGCGGGGTTGAGCAGTTCTTC. Amino acids: CASSFSGVEQFF.

This rearrangement joins TRBV19 to TRBJ2-7, with 8 bases fitting TRBD1. The CDR3 is made up of 13 amino acids. The ends lost 5 bases at V and 5 bases at J; junction bases unmatched: 5. In germline, CDR1 is LNHDA, CDR2 SQIVND (reference sequence). CDR3 coding DNA: TGTGCCAGTAGTCGAGGACAGGGTAACGAGCAGTACGTC. As protein: CASSRGQGNEQYV.

The chain is built from TRBV25-1 and TRBJ1-2; tentatively, D is TRBD1 (6 bases). Germline V gene lookup returns CDR1 MGHDK and CDR2 SYGVNS. The CDR3 contains 14 residues. Between the trimmed V and J ends, which lost 2 bases and 7 bases, there was a span of 14 bases. CDR3 loop: CASSEMAGVVGYTF. The CDR3 region has the DNA TGTGCCAGCAGTGAAATGGCAGGGGTTGTTGGCTACACCTTC.

This rearrangement joins TRBV9 to TRBJ1-5; D is uncertain. V was pared by 3 bases and J by 9 bases, with 13 bases between. The CDR3 sequence is 13 residues long. In germline, CDR1 is SGDLS, CDR2 YYNGEE. CDR3 bases: TGTGCCAGCAGCGCCATGGAATCGTCGCCCCAGCATTTT. It specifies CASSAMESSPQHF.

CDR3 coding DNA: TGCGCCAGCAGTGAGAGGTTTTCGGATCATGGCTACACCTTC. Translation: CASSERFSDHGYTF. The chain couples TRBV10-2 to TRBJ1-2; no clear D gene. V was trimmed by 2 bases and J by 6 bases, leaving 13 bases between them. This CDR3 region has 14 residues. Germline V gene sequence: CDR1 WSHSY, CDR2 SAAADI.

The V gene is TRBV6-1, the J gene TRBJ2-2; D is possibly TRBD2 (5 bases). Trimming removed 2 bases at V and 4 bases at J, with 8 bases between. Per germline, CDR1 MNHNS and CDR2 SASEGT. The CDR3 covers 14 residues. CDR3 DNA: TGTGCCAGCAGTGAATACGGGATCACCGGGGAGCTGTTTTTT. The encoded protein is CASSEYGITGELFF.

This chain links TRBV5-1 with TRBJ2-3, with D possibly being TRBD1 or TRBD2 (5 bases each). Trimming left V 3 bases short and J 1 base short, with 15 bases between. The V gene's germline CDR1 is SGHRS and CDR2 YFSETQ. This CDR3 comprises 16 residues. This CDR3 reads CASSSSGTVGTDTQYF. The CDR3 DNA follows: TGCGCCAGCAGCTCCTCCGGGACGGTAGGCACAGATACGCAGTATTTT. The full variable domain, in which reference TRBV5-1 and TRBJ2-3 provide the parts outside the CDR3, is KAGVTQTPRYLIKTRGQQVTLSCSPISGHRSVSWYQQTPGQGLQFLFEYFSETQRNKGNFPGRFSGRQFSNSRSEMNVSTLELGDSALYLCASSSSGTVGTDTQYFGPGTRLTVL.

This clone was counted a single time. The chain joins TRBV7-8 to TRBJ1-5; no definite D call. Per the germline V gene, CDR1 is SGHVS and CDR2 is FQNEAQ. The CDR3 has 15 residues. V lost 5 bases and J lost 0, with 11 bases in between. CDR3 loop: CASSMQENSNQPQHF. The CDR3 bases are TGTGCCAGCAGCATGCAGGAGAATAGCAATCAGCCCCAGCATTTT.

The J gene is TRBJ1-2, the V gene TRBV6-5; 8 positions match TRBD1. CDR1 and CDR2 from the germline V gene are MNHEY and SVGAGI. The CDR3 covers 14 residues. After removal of 5 bases from V and 5 bases from J, the junction contained 7 bases not matched to a gene. CDR3 coding DNA: TGTGCCAGCAGTAGACAGGGGTCGAATTATGGCTACACCTTC. Its translation: CASSRQGSNYGYTF.

This clone was seen only a few times. The chain joins TRBV24-1 to TRBJ2-3, with 8 bases aligning to TRBD1. This CDR3 spans 15 amino acids. Germline assignment: CDR1 KGHDR and CDR2 SFDVKD. With 2 bases clipped from V and 6 bases from J, the junction kept 6 bases outside the gene matches. CDR3 sequence: CATSDSQGAGDTQYF. The CDR3 DNA is TGTGCCACCAGTGATTCGCAGGGGGCAGGGGATACGCAGTATTTT.

The genes are TRBV7-9 and TRBJ1-2; TRBD1 is a possible D gene (5 bases). Trimming cost V 5 bases and J 4 bases, with 14 bases left between them. This CDR3 contains 14 residues. Germline CDR1 SEHNR, CDR2 FQNEAQ (reference sequence). This CDR3 is CASSLPGDGYGYTF. The CDR3 DNA reads TGTGCCAGCAGCCTCCCGGGGGACGGCTATGGCTACACCTTC.

V and J are TRBV6-6 and TRBJ1-1; D not resolved. This CDR3 comprises 14 residues. V was shortened by 2 bases and J by 0 bases, with 7 bases between the two germline ends. Germline V gene data show CDR1 as MNHNY and CDR2 as SVGAGI (reference sequence). The CDR3 DNA reads as TGTGCCAGCAGTTACCAGGCTATGAACACTGAAGCTTTCTTT. Translation gives CASSYQAMNTEAFF.

The chain combines TRBV19 with TRBJ1-1; 11 nucleotides align to TRBD1. The length of the CDR3 is 17 residues. V trimming: 6 bases; J trimming: 0 bases; junction bases outside the gene matches: 9. Germline loops: CDR1 LNHDA, CDR2 SQIVND (reference sequence). As DNA, the CDR3 is TGTGCCAGTAGGGACAGGGGGCGCTCCGGGGTGAACACTGAAGCTTTCTTT. Its translation is CASRDRGRSGVNTEAFF.

DNA of the CDR3: TGTGCCTGGAGTTCACAGGGGAATCAGCCCCAGCATTTT. Protein product: CAWSSQGNQPQHF. The chain carries TRBV30 and TRBJ1-5; 7 positions match TRBD1. The germline V gene encodes CDR1 GTSNPN and CDR2 SVGIG (reference sequence). This CDR3 is 13 amino acids long. V trimming: 2 bases; J trimming: 4 bases; junction bases outside the gene matches: 2.

The chain couples TRBV5-4 to TRBJ2-2; 10 bases match TRBD1. Germline-derived CDR1 and CDR2 are SGHNT and YYREEE (reference sequence). The CDR3 length is 15 residues. V lost 3 bases to trimming and J lost 4 bases; unmatched junction nucleotides: 3. The CDR3 nucleotides are TGTGCCAGCAGCTCGACAGGGGGCCTCACCGGGGAGCTGTTTTTT. It specifies CASSSTGGLTGELFF. The variable domain in full, completed from reference TRBV5-4 and TRBJ2-2, reads ETGVTQSPTHLIKTRGQQVTLRCSSQSGHNTVSWYQQALGQGPQFIFQYYREEENGRGNFPPRFSGLQFPNYSSELNVNALELDDSALYLCASSSTGGLTGELFFGEGSRLTVL.

The genes are TRBV5-6 and TRBJ1-2; 8 bases match TRBD1. The CDR3 has 15 amino acids. CDR1 and CDR2 from the germline V gene are SGHDT and YYEEEE. Trimming at V came to 3 bases and at J to 8 bases, leaving 12 bases not matched to a gene. As DNA, the CDR3 is TGTGCCAGCAGCTGGTGGACAGGGTCCCCCCTAGGCTACACCTTC. Translated: CASSWWTGSPLGYTF.

The rearrangement uses TRBV30 and TRBJ2-1; D unclear. Germline loops: CDR1 GTSNPN, CDR2 SVGIG (reference sequence). The CDR3 is made up of 16 amino acids. Trimming pared 0 bases from V and 3 bases from J, leaving 15 bases between. In DNA, the CDR3 is TGTGCCTGGAGTGTACGGCGGCTAGGGCGCTACAATGAGCAGTTCTTC. It specifies CAWSVRRLGRYNEQFF.

The chain has TRBV12-3 or TRBV12-4 and TRBJ2-1, with D unresolved. Trimming left V 7 bases short and J 1 base short, with 2 bases between. CDR3 length: 11 residues. CDR3 nucleotide sequence: TGTGCCAGCACATCCTACAATGAGCAGTTCTTC. Translated, it gives CASTSYNEQFF.

The gene calls are TRBV27 and TRBJ2-4, with TRBD2 identical over 10 bases. The CDR3 is 19 residues long. Germline values: CDR1 MNHEY, CDR2 SMNVEV (reference sequence). V dropped 2 bases and J dropped 1; count of bases not matched to a gene: 11. CDR3 coding DNA: TGTGCCAGCAGTTTAAGGGCCCTGAGCGGGGGGGCGGCCAAAAACATTCAGTACTTC. Its protein product is CASSLRALSGGAAKNIQYF.

Concerning this clone: Other DNA sequences in this sample translate to the same CDR3. This chain joins TRBV18 and TRBJ1-3; D is possibly TRBD1 (6 bases). The CDR3 loop spans 14 amino acids. The germline V and J ends were trimmed by 3 bases and 3 bases, with 9 bases remaining between them. CDR1 and CDR2 from the germline V gene are KGHSH and LQKENI. CDR3 region: CASSPQGSGNTIYF. CDR3 sequence (DNA): TGTGCCAGCTCACCCCAGGGGAGTGGAAACACCATATATTTT.

The J gene is TRBJ2-3, the V gene TRBV5-1, with TRBD2 as a possible D gene (5 bases). The CDR3 totals 15 residues. V was clipped by 3 bases and J by 5 bases, with 16 bases between them. Germline V gene lookup returns CDR1 SGHRS and CDR2 YFSETQ. CDR3 DNA sequence: TGCGCCAGCAGCTCCGGCTTAGACGGGATAGATACGCAGTATTTT. It codes for CASSSGLDGIDTQYF.